Listed below are T cell receptor beta chains from one sample, sequenced in a study of blood T cell repertoires in COVID-19. Using immunoSEQ multiplex PCR, the repertoire was profiled, and TCRdb retains in-frame clones only, with some absent. The sample lists some 150,000 clones; 86% were seen once. Sequencing was carried out using PBMCs or T cells enriched from blood (not recorded which). The receptors shown here come from a man between 50 and 59 years old who had recovered from COVID-19. Both conserved end residues are part of each CDR3. D genes are given only for firm matches. For some rows the clone size is stated as once, few or many, or as a class when expanded; others skip it.

cdr3_nt: TGTGCCATCAGTGAGTCCGAGTTGAGCAATCAGCCCCAGCATTTT; cdr3_aa: CAISESELSNQPQHF; v_call: TRBV10-3; clone_size: .; d_call: .; j_call: TRBJ1-5
cdr3_nt: TGTGCCAGCAGTTTCAGGGGATATGGCTACACCTTC; cdr3_aa: CASSFRGYGYTF; v_call: TRBV28; clone_size: .; d_call: .; j_call: TRBJ1-2
cdr3_nt: TGTGCCAGCAGCACGTGGGGAGGGGAACGTGGCTACACCTTC; cdr3_aa: CASSTWGGERGYTF; v_call: TRBV7-2; clone_size: once; d_call: .; j_call: TRBJ1-2
cdr3_nt: TGTGCCAGCAGCCCTAAGCTCCGGGTCTCGAATGAGCAGTTCTTC; cdr3_aa: CASSPKLRVSNEQFF; v_call: TRBV7-9; clone_size: few; d_call: .; j_call: TRBJ2-1
cdr3_nt: TGTGCCAGCAGCTTAGGCGACAGCTGGCAGCCCCAGCATTTT; cdr3_aa: CASSLGDSWQPQHF; v_call: TRBV7-2; clone_size: .; d_call: .; j_call: TRBJ1-5
cdr3_nt: TGTGCCAGCAGTCGGGACAGCACTGAAGCTTTCTTT; cdr3_aa: CASSRDSTEAFF; v_call: TRBV7-9; clone_size: .; d_call: TRBD1; j_call: TRBJ1-1
cdr3_nt: TGTGCCAGCAGGAGGACAACAATGGGGTATGGCTACACCTTC; cdr3_aa: CASRRTTMGYGYTF; v_call: TRBV5-4; clone_size: .; d_call: .; j_call: TRBJ1-2
cdr3_nt: TGCGCCAGCAGCTTGGGGACAGGGGGACCGGTTGGTCAGCCCCAGCATTTT; cdr3_aa: CASSLGTGGPVGQPQHF; v_call: TRBV5-1; clone_size: .; d_call: TRBD1; j_call: TRBJ1-5
cdr3_nt: TGCGCCAGCAGCCCGGGACATTCTGGAAACACCATATATTTT; cdr3_aa: CASSPGHSGNTIYF; v_call: TRBV4-3; clone_size: .; d_call: .; j_call: TRBJ1-3
cdr3_nt: TGTGCCAGCACCTCCACTTACGGCCAAGAGACCCAGTACTTC; cdr3_aa: CASTSTYGQETQYF; v_call: TRBV28; clone_size: .; d_call: .; j_call: TRBJ2-5
cdr3_nt: TGCGCCAGCAGCTTCCGGACAGGGGGTTCCTACGAGCAGTACTTC; cdr3_aa: CASSFRTGGSYEQYF; v_call: TRBV4-1; clone_size: .; d_call: TRBD1; j_call: TRBJ2-7
cdr3_nt: TGTGCCAGCAGTCACCGTGGGGGGGGTGATACTGAAGCTTTCTTT; cdr3_aa: CASSHRGGGDTEAFF; v_call: TRBV6-5; clone_size: few; d_call: .; j_call: TRBJ1-1
cdr3_nt: TGTGCCAGCAGCCCACTAGCGGGGGGCGGTGAGACCCAGTACTTC; cdr3_aa: CASSPLAGGGETQYF; v_call: TRBV4-2; clone_size: .; d_call: TRBD2; j_call: TRBJ2-5
cdr3_nt: TGTGCCAGCAGCTCCCCTACAGGGGGCGCGTGGACTGAAGCTTTCTTT; cdr3_aa: CASSSPTGGAWTEAFF; v_call: TRBV5-4; clone_size: few; d_call: TRBD1; j_call: TRBJ1-1
cdr3_nt: TGTGCCAGCAGCTTAGCCCCCCTACTTGGACAGGTGCGAAACACCATATATTTT; cdr3_aa: CASSLAPLLGQVRNTIYF; v_call: TRBV7-9; clone_size: .; d_call: TRBD1; j_call: TRBJ1-3
cdr3_nt: TGTGCCAGCAGCTTGATGAGGAGGAGCTCCTACGAGCAGTACTTC; cdr3_aa: CASSLMRRSSYEQYF; v_call: TRBV11-2; clone_size: .; d_call: .; j_call: TRBJ2-7
cdr3_nt: TGTGCCATCAGTGACATAGCGGGAGTAGGCACAGATACGCAGTATTTT; cdr3_aa: CAISDIAGVGTDTQYF; v_call: TRBV10-3; clone_size: once; d_call: TRBD2; j_call: TRBJ2-3
cdr3_nt: TGTGCCAGCAGCGTCGACAGGGGTAACTATGGCTACACCTTC; cdr3_aa: CASSVDRGNYGYTF; v_call: TRBV28; clone_size: .; d_call: TRBD1; j_call: TRBJ1-2
cdr3_nt: TGTGCCAGCAGGCGAACCGGGACAGGGCATTGGAACATTCAGTACTTC; cdr3_aa: CASRRTGTGHWNIQYF; v_call: TRBV28; clone_size: .; d_call: TRBD1; j_call: TRBJ2-4
cdr3_nt: TGTGCCAGCAGCTCACCGGGACAGGGTAATTCACCCCTCCACTTT; cdr3_aa: CASSSPGQGNSPLHF; v_call: TRBV5-6; clone_size: .; d_call: TRBD1; j_call: TRBJ1-6
cdr3_nt: TGTGCCAGCAGTTACGCAGGGAAGACGCAGTATTTT; cdr3_aa: CASSYAGKTQYF; v_call: TRBV6-5; clone_size: once; d_call: .; j_call: TRBJ2-3
cdr3_nt: TGTGCCAGCAGCTTATATTGGCTAGCGGGGCCCAATGAGCAGTTCTTC; cdr3_aa: CASSLYWLAGPNEQFF; v_call: TRBV11-2; clone_size: .; d_call: TRBD2; j_call: TRBJ2-1
cdr3_nt: TGTGCCATCAGCCCGGACAGTAAGTCACCCCTCCACTTT; cdr3_aa: CAISPDSKSPLHF; v_call: TRBV10-3; clone_size: .; d_call: .; j_call: TRBJ1-6
cdr3_nt: TGTGCCAGCAGCTTACGGGTGCGAGAGACCCAGTACTTC; cdr3_aa: CASSLRVRETQYF; v_call: TRBV11-1; clone_size: .; d_call: .; j_call: TRBJ2-5
cdr3_nt: TGTGCCACCAGCAGAACAGGAACTCAGCCCCAGCATTTT; cdr3_aa: CATSRTGTQPQHF; v_call: TRBV15; clone_size: .; d_call: .; j_call: TRBJ1-5
cdr3_nt: TGTGCCAGCAGCCCCACTGCCGTCGGCCGCGGCGGCTATGGCTACACCTTC; cdr3_aa: CASSPTAVGRGGYGYTF; v_call: TRBV7-9; clone_size: .; d_call: .; j_call: TRBJ1-2
cdr3_nt: TGTGCCAGCAGCCCATCATCCGGGATGTCCTACGAGCAGTACTTC; cdr3_aa: CASSPSSGMSYEQYF; v_call: TRBV7-2; clone_size: .; d_call: .; j_call: TRBJ2-7
cdr3_nt: TGTGCCAGTAGTATCGGGGGGGCTCGGCGAGAGACCCAGTACTTC; cdr3_aa: CASSIGGARRETQYF; v_call: TRBV19; clone_size: .; d_call: TRBD2; j_call: TRBJ2-5
cdr3_nt: TGTGCCACCAGTGAAGGGGTCTACACAGATACGCAGTATTTT; cdr3_aa: CATSEGVYTDTQYF; v_call: TRBV24-1; clone_size: once; d_call: .; j_call: TRBJ2-3
cdr3_nt: TGTGCCAGCAGCGGGGGTGGGACAATGCAAGAGACCCAGTACTTC; cdr3_aa: CASSGGGTMQETQYF; v_call: TRBV9; clone_size: .; d_call: .; j_call: TRBJ2-5
cdr3_nt: TGTGCCAGCAGCCTAAAAAGCGGGAGTGACTACGAGCAGTACTTC; cdr3_aa: CASSLKSGSDYEQYF; v_call: TRBV5-4; clone_size: .; d_call: TRBD2; j_call: TRBJ2-7
cdr3_nt: TGTGCCAGCACCCGACGGGGAAGCAATCAGCCCCAGCATTTT; cdr3_aa: CASTRRGSNQPQHF; v_call: TRBV28; clone_size: .; d_call: .; j_call: TRBJ1-5
cdr3_nt: TGCGCCAGCAGCCGGACGGGAGGCTCCTACGAGCAGTACTTC; cdr3_aa: CASSRTGGSYEQYF; v_call: TRBV5-1; clone_size: .; d_call: TRBD2; j_call: TRBJ2-7
cdr3_nt: TGTGCCAGCAGGCCCCTTGGAGGGGTATACGAGCAGTACTTC; cdr3_aa: CASRPLGGVYEQYF; v_call: TRBV27; clone_size: few; d_call: .; j_call: TRBJ2-7
cdr3_nt: TGCGCCAGCAGCCAACAGGGACTGACCTATGGCTACACCTTC; cdr3_aa: CASSQQGLTYGYTF; v_call: TRBV4-3; clone_size: .; d_call: .; j_call: TRBJ1-2
cdr3_nt: TGTGCCAGCACCGTTAACCGATACAGGGTTTCACCCCTCCACTTT; cdr3_aa: CASTVNRYRVSPLHF; v_call: TRBV27; clone_size: .; d_call: .; j_call: TRBJ1-6
cdr3_nt: TGCGCCAGCAGCCAAGATCGGGAGGGAAACACCATATATTTT; cdr3_aa: CASSQDREGNTIYF; v_call: TRBV4-1; clone_size: .; d_call: .; j_call: TRBJ1-3
cdr3_nt: TGTGCCAGCAGTTTGTGGGGAGGGGAGACCCAGTACTTC; cdr3_aa: CASSLWGGETQYF; v_call: TRBV12-3/TRBV12-4; clone_size: .; d_call: TRBD2; j_call: TRBJ2-5
cdr3_nt: TGTGCCAGCTTCAACGGTAACTATGGCTACACCTTC; cdr3_aa: CASFNGNYGYTF; v_call: TRBV28; clone_size: .; d_call: .; j_call: TRBJ1-2
cdr3_nt: TGTGCCACCCGACTAGCGGGTGGGGAGACCCAGTACTTC; cdr3_aa: CATRLAGGETQYF; v_call: TRBV19; clone_size: .; d_call: TRBD2; j_call: TRBJ2-5
cdr3_nt: TGTGCCAGCAGCTCTAGCGTAGGGAGCGAGACCCAGTACTTC; cdr3_aa: CASSSSVGSETQYF; v_call: TRBV7-3; clone_size: .; d_call: .; j_call: TRBJ2-5
cdr3_nt: TGTGCTAGCGCCCTCTACGGGAACACTGAAGCTTTCTTT; cdr3_aa: CASALYGNTEAFF; v_call: TRBV12-5; clone_size: .; d_call: .; j_call: TRBJ1-1
cdr3_nt: TGTGCCAGCAGTCCTCTAGCGGGAGGTTACAATGAGCAGTTCTTC; cdr3_aa: CASSPLAGGYNEQFF; v_call: TRBV28; clone_size: .; d_call: TRBD2; j_call: TRBJ2-1
cdr3_nt: TGTGCCAGTAGTATACAGGCAGGGAACACTGAAGCTTTCTTT; cdr3_aa: CASSIQAGNTEAFF; v_call: TRBV19; clone_size: .; d_call: .; j_call: TRBJ1-1
cdr3_nt: TGTGCCAGCAGTTTGGTAATGTTAACTAGCGGGACCGGGGCCAACGTCCTGACTTTC; cdr3_aa: CASSLVMLTSGTGANVLTF; v_call: TRBV28; clone_size: .; d_call: TRBD2; j_call: TRBJ2-6